The 10 T cell receptor beta chains below all came from one sample that was sequenced in a study of blood T cell repertoires in COVID-19. The table came from immunoSEQ multiplex PCR; TCRdb's copy has only in-frame clones and leaves some out. The sample yields about 33,000 clones, about nine tenths seen once. Sequencing was carried out using peripheral blood. These receptors came from a man between 60 and 70 years old with acute or convalescent COVID-19.

The rearrangement links TRBV7-9 to TRBJ1-1; 7 nucleotides align to TRBD1. Unmatched junction bases numbered 6, after V lost 5 bases and J lost 0 bases. Germline V gene lookup returns CDR1 SEHNR and CDR2 FQNEAQ (reference sequence). The CDR3 loop spans 15 amino acids. CDR3 protein: CASSLGTAVNTEAFF. The CDR3 nucleotides read TGTGCCAGCAGCCTGGGGACAGCGGTGAACACTGAAGCTTTCTTT.

V gene TRBV3-1 (or the pseudogene TRBV3-2) combines with J gene TRBJ1-6, with 8 positions matching TRBD1. The CDR3 loop spans 17 amino acids. Germline CDR1 reads LGHDT; CDR2 reads YNNKEL (reference sequence). V was clipped by 3 bases and J by 5 bases; unmatched bases: 9. The CDR3 loop reads CASSQKPGTGNNSPLHF. The CDR3 bases are TGTGCCAGCAGCCAGAAACCCGGGACAGGAAATAATTCACCCCTCCACTTT.

The chain links TRBV28 to TRBJ2-1; 7 nucleotides agree with TRBD2. The CDR3 length is 15 residues. The germline CDR1 and CDR2 sequences are MDHEN and SYDVKM. V was clipped by 6 bases and J by 8 bases; unmatched bases: 13. The CDR3 coding sequence is TGTGCCAGCAGCTCATCAGCCGAGGGAGGGTATGAGCAGTTCTTC. It yields the protein CASSSSAEGGYEQFF.

The chain uses TRBV27 and TRBJ1-1; 8 positions agree with TRBD1. This CDR3 comprises 15 residues. With V trimmed by 5 bases and J by 7 bases, 12 bases remained unmatched. Germline loops: CDR1 MNHEY, CDR2 SMNVEV (reference sequence). CDR3 region: CASSTQTRQGFEAFF. The CDR3 DNA is TGTGCCAGCAGTACCCAAACCCGACAGGGGTTTGAAGCTTTCTTT.

This CDR3 reads CASSLVVRTGRPLTF. The CDR3 DNA reads TGTGCCAGCAGCTTAGTGGTTAGGACAGGGAGGCCTCTCACCTTC. J is TRBJ1-2 and V is TRBV7-8; TRBD1 matches 8 bases. This CDR3 spans 15 amino acids. V lost 1 base and J lost 13; bases outside the gene matches: 14. Germline CDR1 and CDR2: SGHVS and FQNEAQ.

This chain uses TRBV2 with TRBJ2-3; 10 bases fit TRBD1. CDR1 and CDR2 (germline): SNHLY, FYNNEI. The ends lost 6 bases at V and 1 base at J; junction bases unmatched: 1. CDR3 size: 14 residues. DNA of the CDR3: TGTGCCAGCAGCGGACAGGGGGGCACAGATACGCAGTATTTT. Its protein product is CASSGQGGTDTQYF.

This clone was found once. The genes are TRBV5-1 and TRBJ2-5, with 12 bases lining up with TRBD2. CDR3 length: 17 amino acids. J lost 1 base, V lost 4 bases, and 8 bases had no gene match. Germline V gives CDR1 SGHRS, CDR2 YFSETQ. CDR3: CASSRGLAGITQETQYF. Here the CDR3 DNA reads TGCGCCAGCAGCCGGGGACTAGCGGGTATAACCCAAGAGACCCAGTACTTC.

The V call is TRBV5-5, the J call TRBJ1-5; 7 bases agree with TRBD1. The trim removed 2 bases at V and 0 bases at J, leaving 2 bases unmatched. This CDR3 region has 15 residues. Germline loops: CDR1 SGHKS, CDR2 YYEKEE (reference sequence). CDR3 nucleotide sequence: TGTGCCAGCAGCTTCACAGGGGATAGCAATCAGCCCCAGCATTTT. It yields the protein CASSFTGDSNQPQHF.

The V and J genes are TRBV30 and TRBJ1-5; 9 bases line up with TRBD1. The germline gives CDR1 GTSNPN, CDR2 SVGIG (reference sequence). This CDR3 contains 13 residues. The junction had 4 bases not matched to a gene; V was cut back by 5 bases and J by 5 bases. CDR3 in DNA: TGTGCCTGGGGGACAGGGAGATATCAGCCCCAGCATTTT. Its protein product is CAWGTGRYQPQHF.

The chain has TRBV28 and TRBJ2-1; a possible D gene is TRBD2 (5 bases). V was shortened by 4 bases and J by 10 bases, with 11 bases between the two germline ends. The CDR3 runs 12 residues. The germline CDR1 and CDR2 sequences are MDHEN and SYDVKM. The CDR3 reads CASSSPTGEQFF. CDR3 in DNA: TGTGCCAGCAGTTCACCCACGGGAGAGCAGTTCTTC.